This T cell receptor beta chain stems from a study of neurological immune-mediated disorders. Study-wide results and caveats: The absence of shared CDR3 amino acid sequences among expanded clones across subjects suggests private repertoires in all groups. Levels of TCR clonal expansion peaked in HTLV-1-associated myelopathy and reached their lowest in multiple sclerosis, under those of healthy controls.

As for this clonotype: Its cognate antigen is unknown.

There are 15 residues in the CDR3. Germline assignment: CDR1 KGHSH and CDR2 LQKENI. V gave up 3 bases and J gave up 6 bases, with 15 bases separating them. TCRdb passed the 5' RACE reads through MiXCR, listing each CDR3 protein once. Counted here are more than 50,000 distinct CDR3 sequences, 8% to 9% occurring once; the ten biggest clones make up roughly 2%. The time point: longitudinal time-point 3. Material for sequencing was PBMCs. The chain employs TRBV18 and TRBJ2-1; a possible D gene is TRBD1 (6 bases). The sequence was obtained from a woman in her forties in good health. The DNA of the CDR3 is TGTGCCAGCTCACCCACAGGGAGCCGGGGCAATGAGCAGTTCTTC. It translates to CASSPTGSRGNEQFF.